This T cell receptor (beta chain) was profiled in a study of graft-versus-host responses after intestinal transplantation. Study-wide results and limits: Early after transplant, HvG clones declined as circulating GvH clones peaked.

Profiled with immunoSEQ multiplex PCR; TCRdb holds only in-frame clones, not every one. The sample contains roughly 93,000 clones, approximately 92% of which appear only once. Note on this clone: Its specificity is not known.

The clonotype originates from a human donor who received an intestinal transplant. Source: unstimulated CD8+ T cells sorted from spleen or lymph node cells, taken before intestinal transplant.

The CDR3 DNA follows: TGTGCCAGTAGTATACTAGCTGGCACCACCGGGGAGCTGTTTTTT. Its protein is CASSILAGTTGELFF. The genes are TRBV19 and TRBJ2-2, with a weak D call TRBD2 (5 bases). Germline V CDR1 and CDR2: LNHDA, SQIVND (reference sequence). V lost 2 bases to trimming and J lost 4 bases, with 11 bases between them. This CDR3 region has 15 residues.